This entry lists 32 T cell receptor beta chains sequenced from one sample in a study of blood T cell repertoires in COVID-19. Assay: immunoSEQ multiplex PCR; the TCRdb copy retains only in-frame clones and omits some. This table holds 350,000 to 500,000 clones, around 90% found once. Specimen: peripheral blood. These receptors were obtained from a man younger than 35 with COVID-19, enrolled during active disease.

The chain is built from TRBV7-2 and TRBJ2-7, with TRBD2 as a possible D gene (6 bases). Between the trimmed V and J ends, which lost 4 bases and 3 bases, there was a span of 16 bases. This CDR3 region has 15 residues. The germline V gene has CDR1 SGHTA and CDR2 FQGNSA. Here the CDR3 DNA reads TGTGCCAGCAGCTCCTTTGCGGGGTCCGGCTACGAGCAGTACTTC. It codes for CASSSFAGSGYEQYF.

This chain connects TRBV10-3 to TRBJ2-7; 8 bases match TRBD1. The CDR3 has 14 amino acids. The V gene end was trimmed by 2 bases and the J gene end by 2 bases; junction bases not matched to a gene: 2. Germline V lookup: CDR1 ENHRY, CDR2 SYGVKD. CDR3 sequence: CAISEGRGPYEQYF. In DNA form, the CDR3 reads TGTGCCATCAGTGAGGGCAGGGGGCCCTACGAGCAGTACTTC.

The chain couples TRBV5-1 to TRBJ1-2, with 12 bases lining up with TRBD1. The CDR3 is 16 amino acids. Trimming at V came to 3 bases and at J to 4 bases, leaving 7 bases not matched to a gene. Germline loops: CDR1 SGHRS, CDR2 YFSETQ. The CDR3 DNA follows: TGCGCCAGCAGCTCGGGACAGGGGGCGATCATCTATGGCTACACCTTC. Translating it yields CASSSGQGAIIYGYTF.

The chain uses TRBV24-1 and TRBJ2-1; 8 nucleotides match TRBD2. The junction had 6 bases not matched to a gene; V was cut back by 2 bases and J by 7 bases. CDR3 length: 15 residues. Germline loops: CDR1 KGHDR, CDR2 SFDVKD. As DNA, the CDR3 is TGTGCCACCAGTGATTCCGGGGGGGCATTAAATGAGCAGTTCTTC. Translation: CATSDSGGALNEQFF.

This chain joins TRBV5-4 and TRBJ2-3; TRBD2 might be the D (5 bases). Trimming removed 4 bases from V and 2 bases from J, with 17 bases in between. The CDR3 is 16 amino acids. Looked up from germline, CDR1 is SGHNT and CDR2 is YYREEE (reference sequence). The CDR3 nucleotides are TGTGCCAGCAGCGTCTTACTAGAGCCCTTCACAGATACGCAGTATTTT. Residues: CASSVLLEPFTDTQYF.

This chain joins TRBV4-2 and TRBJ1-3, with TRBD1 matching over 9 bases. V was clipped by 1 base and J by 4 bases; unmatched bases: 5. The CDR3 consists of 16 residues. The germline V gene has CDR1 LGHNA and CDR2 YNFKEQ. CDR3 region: CASSQVQGQGGNTIYF. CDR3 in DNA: TGTGCCAGCAGCCAAGTTCAGGGACAGGGAGGAAACACCATATATTTT.

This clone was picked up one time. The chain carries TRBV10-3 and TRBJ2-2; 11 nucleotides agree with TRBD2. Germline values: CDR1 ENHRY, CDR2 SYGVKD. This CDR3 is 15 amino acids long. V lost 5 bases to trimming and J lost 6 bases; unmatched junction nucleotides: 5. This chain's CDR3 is CAISTLAGDAGELFF. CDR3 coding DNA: TGTGCCATCAGTACACTAGCGGGAGATGCCGGGGAGCTGTTTTTT.

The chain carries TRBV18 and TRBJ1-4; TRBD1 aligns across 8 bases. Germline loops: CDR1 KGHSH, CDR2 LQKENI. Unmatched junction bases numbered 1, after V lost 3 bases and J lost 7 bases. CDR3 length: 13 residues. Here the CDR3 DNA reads TGTGCCAGCTCACCCGACAGGGGTGAAAAACTGTTTTTT. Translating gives CASSPDRGEKLFF.

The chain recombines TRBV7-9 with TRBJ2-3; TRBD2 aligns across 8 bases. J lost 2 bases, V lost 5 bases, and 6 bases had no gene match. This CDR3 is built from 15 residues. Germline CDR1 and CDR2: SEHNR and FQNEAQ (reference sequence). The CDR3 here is CASSPAGGATDTQYF. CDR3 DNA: TGTGCCAGCAGCCCAGCCGGGGGGGCCACAGATACGCAGTATTTT.

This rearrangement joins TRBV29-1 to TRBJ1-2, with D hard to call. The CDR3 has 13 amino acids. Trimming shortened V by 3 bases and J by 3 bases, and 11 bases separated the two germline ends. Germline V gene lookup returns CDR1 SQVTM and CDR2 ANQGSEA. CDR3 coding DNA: TGCAGCGTTGATGACCCGGAGTACTATGGCTACACCTTC. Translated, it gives CSVDDPEYYGYTF.

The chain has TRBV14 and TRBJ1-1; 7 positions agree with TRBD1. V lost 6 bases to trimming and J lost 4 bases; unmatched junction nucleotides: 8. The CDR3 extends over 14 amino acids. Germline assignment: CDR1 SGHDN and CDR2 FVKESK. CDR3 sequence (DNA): TGTGCCAGCAGACGAGACAGGGCGAGCACTGAAGCTTTCTTT. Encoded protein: CASRRDRASTEAFF.

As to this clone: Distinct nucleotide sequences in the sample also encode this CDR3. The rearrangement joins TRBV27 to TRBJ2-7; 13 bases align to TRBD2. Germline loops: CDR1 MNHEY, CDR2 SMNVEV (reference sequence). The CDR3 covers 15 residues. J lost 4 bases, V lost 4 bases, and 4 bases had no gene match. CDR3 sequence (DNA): TGTGCCAGCAGTTGGACTAGCGGGGGTGCTTACGAGCAGTACTTC. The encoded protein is CASSWTSGGAYEQYF.

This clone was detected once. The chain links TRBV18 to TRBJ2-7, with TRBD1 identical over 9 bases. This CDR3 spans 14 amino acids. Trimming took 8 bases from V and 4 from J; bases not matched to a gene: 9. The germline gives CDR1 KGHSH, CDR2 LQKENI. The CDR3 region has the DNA TGTGCCAGCCGTATGGGGACAGGGACGTACGAGCAGTACTTC. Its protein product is CASRMGTGTYEQYF.

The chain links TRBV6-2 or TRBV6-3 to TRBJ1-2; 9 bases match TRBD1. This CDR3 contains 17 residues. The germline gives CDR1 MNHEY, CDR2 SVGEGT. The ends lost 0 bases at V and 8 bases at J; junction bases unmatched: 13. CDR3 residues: CASSYSPDRGSSGGYTF. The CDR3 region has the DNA TGTGCCAGCAGTTACTCCCCAGACAGGGGGAGTTCGGGAGGCTACACCTTC.

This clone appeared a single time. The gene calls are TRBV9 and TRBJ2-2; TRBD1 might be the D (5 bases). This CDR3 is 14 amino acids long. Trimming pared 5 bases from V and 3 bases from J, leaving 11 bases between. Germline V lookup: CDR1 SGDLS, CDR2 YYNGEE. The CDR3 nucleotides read TGTGCCAGCAGGAGCAGGGTTGACACCGGGGAGCTGTTTTTT. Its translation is CASRSRVDTGELFF. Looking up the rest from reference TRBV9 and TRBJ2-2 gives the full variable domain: DSGVTQTPKHLITATGQRVTLRCSPRSGDLSVYWYQQSLDQGLQFLIQYYNGEERAKGNILERFSAQQFPDLHSELNLSSLELGDSALYFCASRSRVDTGELFFGEGSRLTVL.

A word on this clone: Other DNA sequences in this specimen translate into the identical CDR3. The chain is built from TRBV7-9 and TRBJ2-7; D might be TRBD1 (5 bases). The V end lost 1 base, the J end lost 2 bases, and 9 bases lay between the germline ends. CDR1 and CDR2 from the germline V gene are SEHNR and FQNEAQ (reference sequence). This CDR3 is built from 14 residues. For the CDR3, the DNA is TGTGCCAGCAGCTTAGGTACAGGCCCCTACGAGCAGTACTTC. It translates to CASSLGTGPYEQYF. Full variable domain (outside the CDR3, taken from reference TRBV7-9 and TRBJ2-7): DTGVSQNPRHKITKRGQNVTFRCDPISEHNRLYWYRQTLGQGPEFLTYFQNEAQLEKSRLLSDRFSAERPKGSFSTLEIQRTEQGDSAMYLCASSLGTGPYEQYFGPGTRLTVT.

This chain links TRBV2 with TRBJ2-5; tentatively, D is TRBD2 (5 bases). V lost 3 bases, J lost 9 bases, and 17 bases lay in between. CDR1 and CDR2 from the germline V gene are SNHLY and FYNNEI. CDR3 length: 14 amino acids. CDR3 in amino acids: CASSDRTAAAAQYF. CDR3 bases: TGTGCCAGCAGTGATCGAACGGCGGCAGCGGCCCAGTACTTC.

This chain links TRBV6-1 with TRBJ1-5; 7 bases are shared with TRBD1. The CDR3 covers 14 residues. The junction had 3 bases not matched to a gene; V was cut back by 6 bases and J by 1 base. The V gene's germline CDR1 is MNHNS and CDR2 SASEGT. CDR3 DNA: TGTGCCAGCAGGGCGGGACAGAGCAATCAGCCCCAGCATTTT. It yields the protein CASRAGQSNQPQHF.

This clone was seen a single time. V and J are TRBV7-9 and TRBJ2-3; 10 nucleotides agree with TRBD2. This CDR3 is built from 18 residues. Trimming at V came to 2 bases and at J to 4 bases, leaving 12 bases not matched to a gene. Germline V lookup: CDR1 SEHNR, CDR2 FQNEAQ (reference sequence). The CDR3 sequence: CASSLLRNSGRTPDTQYF. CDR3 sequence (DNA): TGTGCCAGCAGCTTATTAAGAAATAGCGGGAGGACCCCAGATACGCAGTATTTT.

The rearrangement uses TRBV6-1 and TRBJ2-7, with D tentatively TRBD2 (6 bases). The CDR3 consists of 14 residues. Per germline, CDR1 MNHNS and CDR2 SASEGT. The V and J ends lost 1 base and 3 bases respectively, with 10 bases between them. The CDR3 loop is CASSEVGGVYEQYF. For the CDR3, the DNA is TGTGCCAGCAGTGAAGTCGGCGGGGTCTACGAGCAGTACTTC.

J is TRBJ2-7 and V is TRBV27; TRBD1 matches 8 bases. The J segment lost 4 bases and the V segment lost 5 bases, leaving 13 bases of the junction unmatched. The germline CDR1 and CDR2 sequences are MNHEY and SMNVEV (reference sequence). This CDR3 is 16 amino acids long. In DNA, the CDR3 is TGTGCCAGCAGTCCCATCGGACAGGGTGTACTATACGAGCAGTACTTC. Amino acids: CASSPIGQGVLYEQYF.

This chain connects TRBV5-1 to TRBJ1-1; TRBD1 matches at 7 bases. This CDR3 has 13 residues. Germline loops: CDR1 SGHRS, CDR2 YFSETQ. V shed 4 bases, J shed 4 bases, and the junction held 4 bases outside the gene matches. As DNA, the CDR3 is TGCGCCAGCAGCCCTGACAGGGCCACTGAAGCTTTCTTT. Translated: CASSPDRATEAFF.

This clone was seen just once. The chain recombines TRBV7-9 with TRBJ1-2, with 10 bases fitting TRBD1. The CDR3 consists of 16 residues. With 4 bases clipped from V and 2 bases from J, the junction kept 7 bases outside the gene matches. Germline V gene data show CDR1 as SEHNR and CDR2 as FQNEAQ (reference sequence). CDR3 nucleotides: TGTGCCAGCAGCTATCTCCCGGGACAGGGGAACTATGGCTACACCTTC. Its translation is CASSYLPGQGNYGYTF.

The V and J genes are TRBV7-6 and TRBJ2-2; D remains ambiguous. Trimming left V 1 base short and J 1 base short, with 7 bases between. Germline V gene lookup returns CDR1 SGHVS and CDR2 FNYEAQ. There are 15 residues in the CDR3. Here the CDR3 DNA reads TGTGCCAGCAGCTTAGGGTCGGGGAACACCGGGGAGCTGTTTTTT. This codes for CASSLGSGNTGELFF.

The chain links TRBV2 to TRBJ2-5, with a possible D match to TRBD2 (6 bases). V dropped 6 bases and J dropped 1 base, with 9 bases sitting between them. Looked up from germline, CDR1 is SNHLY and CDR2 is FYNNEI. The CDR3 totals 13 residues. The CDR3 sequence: CASRRGTQETQYF. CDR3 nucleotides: TGTGCCAGCAGGCGGGGAACCCAAGAGACCCAGTACTTC.

This CDR3 is CAWKRSGTTYNEQFF. CDR3 DNA sequence: TGTGCCTGGAAAAGGTCGGGGACTACCTACAATGAGCAGTTCTTC. V and J are TRBV30 and TRBJ2-1; 7 bases map to TRBD2. The CDR3 extends over 15 amino acids. Germline CDR1 reads GTSNPN; CDR2 reads SVGIG (reference sequence). The J segment lost 2 bases and the V segment lost 4 bases, leaving 8 bases of the junction unmatched.

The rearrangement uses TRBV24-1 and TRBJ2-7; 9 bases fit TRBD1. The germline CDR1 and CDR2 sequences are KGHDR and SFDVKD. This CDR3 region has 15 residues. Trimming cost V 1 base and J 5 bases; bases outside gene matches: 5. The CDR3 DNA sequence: TGTGCCACCAGTGATTTTCGGGACAGGGCCCACGAGCAGTACTTC. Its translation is CATSDFRDRAHEQYF.

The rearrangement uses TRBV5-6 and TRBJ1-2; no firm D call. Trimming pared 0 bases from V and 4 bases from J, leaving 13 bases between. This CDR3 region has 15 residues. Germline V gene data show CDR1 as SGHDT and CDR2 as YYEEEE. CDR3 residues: CASSLAYDLGYGYTF. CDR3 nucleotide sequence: TGTGCCAGCAGCTTGGCCTATGACTTGGGCTATGGCTACACCTTC.

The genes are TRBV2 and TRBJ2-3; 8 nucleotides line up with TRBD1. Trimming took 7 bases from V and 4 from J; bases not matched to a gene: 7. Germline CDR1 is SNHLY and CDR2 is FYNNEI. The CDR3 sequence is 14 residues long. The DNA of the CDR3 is TGTGCCAGCAATGGGGGCAGGGGGCCAGATACGCAGTATTTT. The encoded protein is CASNGGRGPDTQYF.

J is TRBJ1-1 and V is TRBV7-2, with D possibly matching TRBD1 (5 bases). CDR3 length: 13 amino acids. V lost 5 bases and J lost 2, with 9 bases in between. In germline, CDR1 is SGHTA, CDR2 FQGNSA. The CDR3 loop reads CASSRQSNTEAFF. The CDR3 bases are TGTGCCAGCAGCCGACAGTCCAACACTGAAGCTTTCTTT.

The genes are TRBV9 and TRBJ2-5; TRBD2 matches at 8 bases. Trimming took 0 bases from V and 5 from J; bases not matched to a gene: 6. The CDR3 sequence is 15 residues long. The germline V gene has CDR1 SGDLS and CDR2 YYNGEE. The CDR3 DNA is TGTGCCAGCAGCGTAGTTGCGGGGGGCTGGGAGACCCAGTACTTC. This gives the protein CASSVVAGGWETQYF.

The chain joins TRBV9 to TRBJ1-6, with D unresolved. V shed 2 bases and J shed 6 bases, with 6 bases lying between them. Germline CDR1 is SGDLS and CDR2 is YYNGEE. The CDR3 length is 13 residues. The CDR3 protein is CASSVGSNSPLHF. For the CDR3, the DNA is TGTGCCAGCAGCGTCGGGAGTAATTCACCCCTCCACTTT.